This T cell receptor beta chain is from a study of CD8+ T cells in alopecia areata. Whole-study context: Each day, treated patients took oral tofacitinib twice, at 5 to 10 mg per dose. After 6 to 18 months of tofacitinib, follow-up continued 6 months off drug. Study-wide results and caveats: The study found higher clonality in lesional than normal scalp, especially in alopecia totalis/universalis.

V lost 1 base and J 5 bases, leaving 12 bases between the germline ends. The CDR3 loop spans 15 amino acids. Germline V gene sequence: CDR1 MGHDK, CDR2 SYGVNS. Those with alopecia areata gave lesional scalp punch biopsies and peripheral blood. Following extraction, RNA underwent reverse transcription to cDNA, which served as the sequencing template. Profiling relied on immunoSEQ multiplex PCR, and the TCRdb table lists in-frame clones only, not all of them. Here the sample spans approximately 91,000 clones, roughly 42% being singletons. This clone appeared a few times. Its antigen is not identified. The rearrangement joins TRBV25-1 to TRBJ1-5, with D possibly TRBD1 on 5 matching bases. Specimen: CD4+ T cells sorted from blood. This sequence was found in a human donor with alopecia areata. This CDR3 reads CASSESGRADQPQHF. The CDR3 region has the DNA TGTGCCAGCAGTGAATCCGGCAGGGCGGATCAGCCCCAGCATTTT.